This record looks at one T cell receptor (beta chain) sequence and its context. The source of the sample is a study of T cell changes during pregnancy in multiple sclerosis. Clones were sequenced by immunoSEQ multiplex PCR, and TCRdb holds only the in-frame ones, with some missing. The repertoire includes 40,000 to 60,000 clones, around nine tenths of them detected once, and around 0.49% sits in the top ten. The V segment lost 4 bases and the J segment 2 bases; nucleotides outside the gene matches: 14. Germline V lookup: CDR1 SGHDT, CDR2 YYEEEE. This CDR3 has 17 residues. This receptor was obtained from a female donor with multiple sclerosis, enrolled in a pregnancy study. The source was CD4+ T cells from peripheral blood mononuclear cells, collected in the third trimester of pregnancy. V is TRBV5-6 and J is TRBJ1-2, with 7 positions matching TRBD1. The CDR3 reads CASSHTLLGQANYGYTF. In DNA, the CDR3 is TGTGCCAGCAGCCACACCCTTCTAGGACAGGCGAACTATGGCTACACCTTC.